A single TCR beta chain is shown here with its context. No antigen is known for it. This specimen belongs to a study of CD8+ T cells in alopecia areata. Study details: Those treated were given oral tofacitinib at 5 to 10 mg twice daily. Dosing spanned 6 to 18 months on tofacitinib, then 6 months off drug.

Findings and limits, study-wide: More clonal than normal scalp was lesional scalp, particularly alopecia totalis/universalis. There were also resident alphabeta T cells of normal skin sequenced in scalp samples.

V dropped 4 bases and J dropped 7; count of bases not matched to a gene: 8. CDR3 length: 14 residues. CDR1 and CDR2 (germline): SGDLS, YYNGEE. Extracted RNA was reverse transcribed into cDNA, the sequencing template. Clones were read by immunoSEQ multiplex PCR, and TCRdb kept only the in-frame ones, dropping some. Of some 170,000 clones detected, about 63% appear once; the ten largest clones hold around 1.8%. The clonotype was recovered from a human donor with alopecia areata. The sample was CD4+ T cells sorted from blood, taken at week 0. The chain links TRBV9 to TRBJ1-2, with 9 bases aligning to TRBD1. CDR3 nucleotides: TGTGCCAGCAGCATACTACAGGGGGCGTCTGGCTACACCTTC. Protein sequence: CASSILQGASGYTF.